Sequencing of this TCR beta chain was carried out in a study of technical replicates of blood from a handful of donors. Profiling relied on immunoSEQ multiplex PCR, and the TCRdb table lists in-frame clones only, not all of them. The sample includes some 94,000 clones, less than 96% seen only once; the top ten take 0.35% to 0.45%. In its sample, this clone was seen once. Sequences were obtained from T cells isolated from PBMCs. This clonotype originated in a human donor in good health.

In nucleotides, the CDR3 is TGTGCCAGCAGTTATACCAGGGATCAGCCCCAGCATTTT. It yields the protein CASSYTRDQPQHF. The rearrangement links TRBV6-6 to TRBJ1-5; possibly TRBD1 for D (5 bases). V was pared by 3 bases and J by 5 bases, with 8 bases between. The CDR3 is made up of 13 amino acids. CDR1 and CDR2 from the germline V gene are MNHNY and SVGAGI (reference sequence).